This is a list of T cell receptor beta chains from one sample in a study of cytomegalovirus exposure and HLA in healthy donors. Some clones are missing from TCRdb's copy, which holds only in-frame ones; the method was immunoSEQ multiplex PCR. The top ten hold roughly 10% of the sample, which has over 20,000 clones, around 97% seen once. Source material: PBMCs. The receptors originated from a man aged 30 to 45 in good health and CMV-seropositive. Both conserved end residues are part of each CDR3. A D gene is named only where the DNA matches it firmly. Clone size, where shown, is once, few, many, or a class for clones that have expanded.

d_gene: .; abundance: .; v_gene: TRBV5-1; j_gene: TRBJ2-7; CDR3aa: CASSLDYYEQYF; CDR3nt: TGCGCCAGCAGCTTGGACTACTACGAGCAGTACTTC
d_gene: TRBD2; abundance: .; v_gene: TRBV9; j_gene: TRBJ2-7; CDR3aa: CASSATSGKGGEQYF; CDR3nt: TGTGCCAGCAGCGCCACTAGCGGGAAGGGGGGCGAGCAGTACTTC
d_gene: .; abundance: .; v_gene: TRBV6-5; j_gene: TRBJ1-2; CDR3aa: CASSSTTRSPYGYTF; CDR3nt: TGTGCCAGCAGTTCAACGACACGCTCACCCTACGGCTACACCTTC
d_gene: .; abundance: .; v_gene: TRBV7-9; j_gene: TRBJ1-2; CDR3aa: CASSLAGAYGYTF; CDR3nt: TGTGCCAGCAGCTTAGCGGGGGCTTATGGCTACACCTTC
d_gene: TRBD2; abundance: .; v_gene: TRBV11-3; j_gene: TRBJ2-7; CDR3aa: CASSLEAGEGYEQYF; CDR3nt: TGTGCCAGCAGCTTAGAGGCGGGAGAAGGATACGAGCAGTACTTC
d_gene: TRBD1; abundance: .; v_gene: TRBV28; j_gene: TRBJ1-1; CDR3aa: CASSLRQGRTEAFF; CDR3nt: TGTGCCAGCAGTCTCCGACAGGGGAGAACTGAAGCTTTCTTT
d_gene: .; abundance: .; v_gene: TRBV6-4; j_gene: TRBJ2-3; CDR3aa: CASSLTPERADTQYF; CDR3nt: TGTGCCAGCAGTCTAACCCCTGAGAGGGCAGATACGCAGTATTTT
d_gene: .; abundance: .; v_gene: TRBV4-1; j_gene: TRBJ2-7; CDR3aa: CASSPGGAYEQYF; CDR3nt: TGCGCCAGCAGCCCGGGTGGGGCATACGAGCAGTACTTC
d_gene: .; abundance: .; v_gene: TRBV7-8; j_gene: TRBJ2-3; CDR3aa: CASSLGPNRDTQYF; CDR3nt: TGTGCCAGCAGCTTGGGGCCGAATCGAGATACGCAGTATTTT
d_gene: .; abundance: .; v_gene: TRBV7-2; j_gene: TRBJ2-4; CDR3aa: CASSLASGPRIQYF; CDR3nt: TGTGCCAGCAGCTTAGCATCAGGGCCGCGCATTCAGTACTTC
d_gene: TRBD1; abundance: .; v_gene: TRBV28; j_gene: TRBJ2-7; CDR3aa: CASSLLSGGKYEQYF; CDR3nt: TGTGCCAGCAGTTTACTGTCAGGGGGCAAGTACGAGCAGTACTTC
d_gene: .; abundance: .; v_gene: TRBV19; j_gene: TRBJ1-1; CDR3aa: CASISPAGSNTEAFF; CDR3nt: TGTGCCAGTATCTCTCCGGCAGGGTCAAACACTGAAGCTTTCTTT
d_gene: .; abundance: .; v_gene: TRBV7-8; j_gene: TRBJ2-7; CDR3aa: CASSLLYGTADYEQYF; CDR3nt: TGTGCCAGCAGCCTATTATACGGGACTGCCGACTACGAGCAGTACTTC
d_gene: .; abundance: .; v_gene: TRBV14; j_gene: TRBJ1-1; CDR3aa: CASSQDPGLGEAFF; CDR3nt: TGTGCCAGCAGCCAGGATCCAGGGCTTGGGGAAGCTTTCTTT
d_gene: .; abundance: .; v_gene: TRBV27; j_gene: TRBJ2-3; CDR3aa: CASSFRTVTDTQYF; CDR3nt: TGTGCCAGCAGTTTCCGGACAGTAACAGATACGCAGTATTTT
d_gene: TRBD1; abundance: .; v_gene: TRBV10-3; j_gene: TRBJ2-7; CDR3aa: CAIRVTGESTYEQYF; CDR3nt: TGTGCCATCAGAGTTACAGGGGAGAGCACCTACGAGCAGTACTTC
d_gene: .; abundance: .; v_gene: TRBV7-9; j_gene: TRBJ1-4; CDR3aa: CASSLRGTLNEKLFF; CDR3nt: TGTGCCAGCAGCCTACGGGGGACCCTTAATGAAAAACTGTTTTTT
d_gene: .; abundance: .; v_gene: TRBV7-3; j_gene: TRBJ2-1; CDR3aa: CASSSVGPYNEQFF; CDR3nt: TGTGCCAGCAGCTCCGTTGGCCCTTACAATGAGCAGTTCTTC
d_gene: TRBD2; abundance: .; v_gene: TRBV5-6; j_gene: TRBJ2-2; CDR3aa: CASSFIEAGGIRHTGELFF; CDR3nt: TGTGCCAGCAGCTTTATTGAAGCGGGAGGAATTCGGCACACCGGGGAGCTGTTTTTT
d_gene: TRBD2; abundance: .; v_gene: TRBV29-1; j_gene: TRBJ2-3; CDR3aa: CSVETSGTVGDTQYF; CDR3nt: TGCAGCGTTGAAACCAGCGGGACTGTCGGGGATACGCAGTATTTT
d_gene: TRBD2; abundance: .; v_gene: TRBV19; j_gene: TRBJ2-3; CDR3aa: CASSIGSGRGTDTQYF; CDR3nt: TGTGCCAGTAGTATAGGTAGCGGGAGAGGGACAGATACGCAGTATTTT
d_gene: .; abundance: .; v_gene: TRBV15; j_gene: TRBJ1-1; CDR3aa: CATSRDMGSTEAFF; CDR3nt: TGTGCCACCAGCAGAGATATGGGGAGCACTGAAGCTTTCTTT
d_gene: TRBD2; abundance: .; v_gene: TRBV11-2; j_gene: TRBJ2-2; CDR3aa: CASSLVSAGGTGELFF; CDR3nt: TGTGCCAGCAGCTTAGTATCAGCGGGAGGCACCGGGGAGCTGTTTTTT
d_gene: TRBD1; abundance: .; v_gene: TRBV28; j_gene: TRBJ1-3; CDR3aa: CASTGQARSGNTIYF; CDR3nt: TGTGCCAGCACCGGACAGGCCCGCTCTGGAAACACCATATATTTT
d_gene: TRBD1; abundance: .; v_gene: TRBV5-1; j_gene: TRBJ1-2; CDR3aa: CASSSGQGLLNGYTF; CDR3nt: TGCGCCAGCAGCTCTGGACAGGGGCTATTGAATGGCTACACCTTC
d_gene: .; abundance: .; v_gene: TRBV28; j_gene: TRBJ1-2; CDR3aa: CASSVISYGYTF; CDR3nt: TGTGCCAGCAGTGTGATCAGCTATGGCTACACCTTC
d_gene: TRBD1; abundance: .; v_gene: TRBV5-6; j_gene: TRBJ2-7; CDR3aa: CASSPVGTGSYEQYF; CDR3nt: TGTGCCAGCAGCCCAGTCGGGACAGGGTCCTACGAGCAGTACTTC
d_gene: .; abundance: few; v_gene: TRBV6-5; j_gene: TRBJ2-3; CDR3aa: CASKGEYTQYF; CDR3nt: TGTGCCAGCAAGGGGGAGTATACGCAGTATTTT
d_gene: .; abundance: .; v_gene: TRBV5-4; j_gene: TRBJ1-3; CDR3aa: CASSLGERSRSGNTIYF; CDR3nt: TGTGCCAGCAGCTTGGGGGAGAGAAGCCGCTCTGGAAACACCATATATTTT
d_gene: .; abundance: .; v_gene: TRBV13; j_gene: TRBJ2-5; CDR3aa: CASSPSFEGETQYF; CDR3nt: TGTGCCAGCAGCCCTAGTTTTGAGGGAGAGACCCAGTACTTC
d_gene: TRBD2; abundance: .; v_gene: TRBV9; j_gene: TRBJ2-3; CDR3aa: CASSPREGGPGTDTQYF; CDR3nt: TGTGCCAGCAGCCCCCGGGAGGGAGGTCCTGGCACAGATACGCAGTATTTT
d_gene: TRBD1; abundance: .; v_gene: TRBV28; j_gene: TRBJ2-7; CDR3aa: CASSLLTGSYEQYF; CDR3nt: TGTGCCAGCAGTTTATTGACAGGGAGCTACGAGCAGTACTTC
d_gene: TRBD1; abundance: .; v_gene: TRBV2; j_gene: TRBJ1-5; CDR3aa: CASSLQGAQPQHF; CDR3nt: TGTGCCAGCAGTCTACAGGGGGCTCAGCCCCAGCATTTT
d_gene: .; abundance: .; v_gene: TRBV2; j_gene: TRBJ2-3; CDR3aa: CASTRDTHTDTQYF; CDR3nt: TGTGCCAGCACCCGGGACACCCACACAGATACGCAGTATTTT
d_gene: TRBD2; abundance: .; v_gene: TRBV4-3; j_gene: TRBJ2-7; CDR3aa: CASSQGGGYEQYF; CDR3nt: TGCGCCAGCAGCCAGGGGGGGGGCTACGAGCAGTACTTC
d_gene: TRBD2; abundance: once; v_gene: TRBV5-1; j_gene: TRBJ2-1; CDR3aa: CASSLVGREAPAGDEQFF; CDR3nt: TGCGCCAGCAGCTTGGTAGGGCGGGAGGCCCCCGCTGGCGATGAGCAGTTCTTC
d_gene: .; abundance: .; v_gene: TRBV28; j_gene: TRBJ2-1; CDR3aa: CASGRGKVFEQFF; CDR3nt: TGTGCCAGCGGACGGGGAAAGGTTTTTGAGCAGTTCTTC
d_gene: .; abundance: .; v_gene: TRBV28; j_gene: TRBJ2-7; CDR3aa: CASSLRTARSLIYEQYF; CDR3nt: TGTGCCAGCAGTTTGAGGACAGCACGAAGTTTAATATACGAGCAGTACTTC
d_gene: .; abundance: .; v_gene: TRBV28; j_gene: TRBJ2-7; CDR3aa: CASSLLEASEQYF; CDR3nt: TGTGCCAGCAGTTTATTGGAAGCGTCCGAGCAGTACTTC
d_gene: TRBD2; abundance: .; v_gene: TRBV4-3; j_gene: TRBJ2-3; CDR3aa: CASSRGTSGSIPHTQYF; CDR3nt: TGCGCCAGCAGCCGCGGGACTAGCGGGAGTATTCCGCATACGCAGTATTTT
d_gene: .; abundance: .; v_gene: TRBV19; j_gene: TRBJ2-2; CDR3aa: CASSIEGLIPGELFF; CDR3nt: TGTGCCAGTAGTATCGAGGGACTCATCCCCGGGGAGCTGTTTTTT
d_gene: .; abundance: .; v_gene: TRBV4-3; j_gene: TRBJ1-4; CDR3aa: CASSQGPGWEEKLFF; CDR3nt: TGCGCCAGCAGCCAAGGCCCAGGGTGGGAAGAAAAACTGTTTTTT
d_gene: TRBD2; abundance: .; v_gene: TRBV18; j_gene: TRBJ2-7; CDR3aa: CASSPTGMVAGVAYEQYF; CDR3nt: TGTGCCAGCTCACCAACGGGTATGGTGGCGGGAGTCGCCTACGAGCAGTACTTC
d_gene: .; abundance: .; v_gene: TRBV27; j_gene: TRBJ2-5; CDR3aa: CASSQAGQETQYF; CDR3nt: TGTGCCAGCAGTCAAGCAGGGCAAGAGACCCAGTACTTC
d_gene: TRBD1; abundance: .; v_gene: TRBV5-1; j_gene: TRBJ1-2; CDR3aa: CASSTGTGETYGYTF; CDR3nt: TGCGCCAGCAGCACAGGGACAGGGGAAACCTATGGCTACACCTTC
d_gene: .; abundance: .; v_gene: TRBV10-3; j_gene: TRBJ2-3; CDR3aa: CAIGGSTDTQYF; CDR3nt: TGTGCCATCGGGGGCAGCACAGATACGCAGTATTTT
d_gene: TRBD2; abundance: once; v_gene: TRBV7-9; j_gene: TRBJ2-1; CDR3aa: CASSQAAGGPVEQFF; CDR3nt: TGTGCCAGCAGCCAAGCCGCGGGAGGGCCGGTTGAGCAGTTCTTC